A single sample is the source of the 30 T cell receptor beta chains below, sequenced in a study of cytomegalovirus exposure and HLA in healthy donors. 60 Vbeta and 13 Jbeta primers were used in PCR. Measured with immunoSEQ multiplex PCR; TCRdb has only the in-frame clones, and not every one. Of some 150,000 clones listed, about 80% are singletons. The sample consisted of PBMCs. The receptors originated from a woman aged 40 to 50 in good health and CMV-seronegative.

This chain uses TRBV19 with TRBJ1-2; 10 bases align to TRBD1. V lost 3 bases to trimming and J lost 4 bases; unmatched junction nucleotides: 8. CDR1 LNHDA and CDR2 SQIVND come from the germline V gene (reference sequence). The CDR3 contains 16 residues. CDR3 sequence (DNA): TGTGCCAGTAGTATGTCGAGGGACAGGGGACCCTATGGCTACACCTTC. Translation: CASSMSRDRGPYGYTF. The variable domain in full, completed from reference TRBV19 and TRBJ1-2, reads DGGITQSPKYLFRKEGQNVTLSCEQNLNHDAMYWYRQDPGQGLRLIYYSQIVNDFQKGDIAEGYSVSREKKESFPLTVTSAQKNPTAFYLCASSMSRDRGPYGYTFGSGTRLTVV.

This clone was counted only a few times. The chain employs TRBV11-2 and TRBJ2-1; tentative D call: TRBD2 (6 bases). Germline V gene lookup returns CDR1 SGHAT and CDR2 FQNNGV. V was trimmed by 3 bases and J by 10 bases, leaving 19 bases between them. The CDR3 runs to 15 residues. CDR3 in DNA: TGTGCCAGCAGCTTCCCCACAATGGGAGGAATCGAGCAGTTCTTC. Translating it yields CASSFPTMGGIEQFF. Full variable domain (outside the CDR3, taken from reference TRBV11-2 and TRBJ2-1): EAGVAQSPRYKIIEKRQSVAFWCNPISGHATLYWYQQILGQGPKLLIQFQNNGVVDDSQLPKDRFSAERLKGVDSTLKIQPAKLEDSAVYLCASSFPTMGGIEQFFGPGTRLTVL.

CDR3 sequence (DNA): TGTGCCAGCAGCCTGACTAGCGAAGCCTACGAGCAGTACTTC. This encodes CASSLTSEAYEQYF. This chain joins TRBV28 and TRBJ2-7, with TRBD2 identical over 8 bases. CDR3 size: 14 residues. The ends lost 6 bases at V and 2 bases at J; junction bases unmatched: 6. Germline values: CDR1 MDHEN, CDR2 SYDVKM.

A remark on this clone: At one boundary the junction diverges from the germline segment, which might be a read error. CDR3 sequence (DNA): TGTGCCAGCAGTGAAATCTACGGGCAGTACTTC. It codes for CASSEIYGQYF. The rearrangement uses TRBV6-1 and TRBJ2-7; D gene ambiguous. Germline V gene sequence: CDR1 MNHNS, CDR2 SASEGT. The CDR3 contains 11 residues.

In nucleotides, the CDR3 is TGTGCCAGCACCCTCATGGGGGGGATCCCCTACGAGCAGTACTTC. The encoded protein is CASTLMGGIPYEQYF. V gene TRBV7-8 combines with J gene TRBJ2-7; 7 bases map to TRBD2. The CDR3 is made up of 15 amino acids. CDR1 and CDR2 (germline): SGHVS, FQNEAQ. With V trimmed by 7 bases and J by 2 bases, 11 bases remained unmatched.

This clone was seen a handful of times. This chain links TRBV11-3 with TRBJ2-3; D is undetermined. Looked up from germline, CDR1 is SGHNT and CDR2 is YENEEA. This CDR3 comprises 11 residues. Trimming shortened V by 1 base and J by 8 bases, and 4 bases separated the two germline ends. The DNA of the CDR3 is TGTGCCAGCAGCTTAGCGGGTACGCAGTATTTT. Translating it yields CASSLAGTQYF.

V and J are TRBV4-2 and TRBJ2-1, with no clear D. CDR1 is LGHNA and CDR2 is YNFKEQ in the germline V gene. This CDR3 spans 17 amino acids. V lost 0 bases, J lost 4 bases, and 16 bases lay in between. The CDR3 bases are TGTGCCAGCAGCCAAGATATGCGTAGCCGTACTTACAATGAGCAGTTCTTC. The encoded protein is CASSQDMRSRTYNEQFF.

The chain links TRBV4-2 to TRBJ1-1; a possible D gene is TRBD1 (5 bases). The CDR3 spans 16 residues. The V end was cut by 2 bases, the J end by 3 bases, with 16 bases between. CDR1 is LGHNA and CDR2 is YNFKEQ in the germline V gene. The CDR3 loop reads CASSQHFSGKDTEAFF. CDR3 bases: TGTGCCAGCAGCCAACACTTTTCAGGGAAAGACACTGAAGCTTTCTTT.

The CDR3 bases are TGTGCCAGCAGTTTTGGGACAGGGGGCGGTTACGAGCAGTACTTC. It yields the protein CASSFGTGGGYEQYF. The chain has TRBV28 and TRBJ2-7; TRBD1 aligns across 12 bases. Trimming took 3 bases from V and 4 from J; bases not matched to a gene: 4. CDR1 and CDR2 (germline): MDHEN, SYDVKM. This CDR3 contains 15 residues.

V gene TRBV11-2 combines with J gene TRBJ2-2, with a possible D match to TRBD2 (5 bases). Germline-derived CDR1 and CDR2 are SGHAT and FQNNGV. The CDR3 contains 16 residues. V lost 5 bases, J lost 0 bases, and 13 bases lay in between. The CDR3 protein is CASSPLGGPNTGELFF. CDR3 in DNA: TGTGCCAGCAGCCCGCTAGGAGGCCCGAACACCGGGGAGCTGTTTTTT.

The genes are TRBV25-1 and TRBJ1-2, with D unclear. Per germline, CDR1 MGHDK and CDR2 SYGVNS. The CDR3 extends over 11 amino acids. V was cut by 6 bases and J by 7 bases, with 9 bases left in between. In DNA form, the CDR3 reads TGTGCCAGCAGCTGGGGAGTTGGCTACACCTTC. Amino acids: CASSWGVGYTF.

The chain carries TRBV5-1 and TRBJ2-7; TRBD2 matches 10 bases. The germline V gene encodes CDR1 SGHRS and CDR2 YFSETQ. The CDR3 has 15 amino acids. J was trimmed by 3 bases and V by 3 bases; bases with no gene match: 6. CDR3 amino acids: CASSSLAGEVYEQYF. The CDR3 bases are TGCGCCAGCAGCTCTCTAGCGGGAGAAGTCTACGAGCAGTACTTC.

The chain employs TRBV4-1 and TRBJ2-7, with TRBD1 matching 8 bases. The CDR3 runs 15 residues. The trim removed 2 bases at V and 1 base at J, leaving 4 bases unmatched. Germline CDR1 and CDR2: MGHRA and YSYEKL. CDR3 nucleotide sequence: TGCGCCAGCAGCCAACCCCGGACAGGGTCCTACGAGCAGTACTTC. It codes for CASSQPRTGSYEQYF.

This clone was observed once. The rearrangement joins TRBV7-3 to TRBJ2-1; 7 bases are a match to TRBD2. The CDR3 extends over 15 amino acids. J gave up 4 bases and V 1 base, and 4 bases lay outside the gene matches. Germline CDR1 SGHTA, CDR2 FQGTGA. DNA of the CDR3: TGTGCCAGCAGCTTAAGCGGGAGTTCTTACAATGAGCAGTTCTTC. As protein: CASSLSGSSYNEQFF.

The chain recombines TRBV11-2 with TRBJ1-1; D remains unclear. The CDR3 sequence is 12 residues long. V was trimmed by 5 bases and J by 4 bases, leaving 8 bases between them. Germline CDR1 and CDR2: SGHAT and FQNNGV. The CDR3 spells CASSRPGTEAFF. CDR3 DNA: TGTGCCAGCAGCCGCCCGGGCACTGAAGCTTTCTTT.

The chain carries TRBV11-2 and TRBJ2-7; maybe TRBD2 (6 bases). The germline V and J ends were trimmed by 6 bases and 6 bases, with 27 bases remaining between them. CDR1 is SGHAT, CDR2 FQNNGV, per germline. The CDR3 consists of 17 residues. CDR3 DNA: TGTGCCAGCAGTAACCCCTTAAGTATCGGGAGTCCAATCGAGCAGTACTTC. This translates into CASSNPLSIGSPIEQYF.

This clone is a singleton in its sample. The gene calls are TRBV19 and TRBJ1-3; D call uncertain. Germline V lookup: CDR1 LNHDA, CDR2 SQIVND (reference sequence). The CDR3 covers 16 residues. V gave up 7 bases and J gave up 0 bases, with 16 bases separating them. CDR3 nucleotides: TGTGCCAGTAACATATCGCCCGGGGACTCTGGAAACACCATATATTTT. As protein: CASNISPGDSGNTIYF.

This clone was detected a few times. The chain uses TRBV4-1 and TRBJ1-1; tentatively, D is TRBD1 (5 bases). CDR1 and CDR2 from the germline V gene are MGHRA and YSYEKL. V shed 1 base and J shed 6 bases, with 18 bases lying between them. The CDR3 loop spans 16 amino acids. CDR3 amino acids: CASSQVLGSTGAEAFF. Here the CDR3 DNA reads TGCGCCAGCAGCCAAGTTTTGGGCAGTACGGGGGCTGAAGCTTTCTTT.

Note on this clone: The same CDR3 also results from other DNA sequences found in this sample. The J gene is TRBJ1-5, the V gene TRBV19, with D unresolved. Germline assignment: CDR1 LNHDA and CDR2 SQIVND (reference sequence). The CDR3 length is 13 residues. Between the trimmed V and J ends, which lost 5 bases and 2 bases, there was a span of 7 bases. The CDR3 region has the DNA TGTGCCAGTAGTCTCCAGGGCAATCAGCCCCAGCATTTT. It codes for CASSLQGNQPQHF.

This chain connects TRBV28 to TRBJ2-5; perhaps TRBD2 as D (5 bases). There are 15 residues in the CDR3. Per the germline V gene, CDR1 is MDHEN and CDR2 is SYDVKM. V was pared by 3 bases and J by 1 base, with 12 bases between. The CDR3 region is CASSFGLGGQETQYF. For the CDR3, the DNA is TGTGCCAGCAGTTTTGGCTTAGGAGGCCAAGAGACCCAGTACTTC.

The CDR3: CASSLGDSSYNEQFF. For the CDR3, the DNA is TGTGCCAGCAGCTTAGGGGACAGCAGTTACAATGAGCAGTTCTTC. This sequence joins TRBV11-3 and TRBJ2-1; 7 bases fit TRBD1. Per germline, CDR1 SGHNT and CDR2 YENEEA. The V segment lost 1 base and the J segment 4 bases; nucleotides outside the gene matches: 4. CDR3 length equals 15 residues. The whole variable domain, remainder taken from reference TRBV11-3 and TRBJ2-1, is EAGVVQSPRYKIIEKKQPVAFWCNPISGHNTLYWYLQNLGQGPELLIRYENEEAVDDSQLPKDRFSAERLKGVDSTLKIQPAELGDSAVYLCASSLGDSSYNEQFFGPGTRLTVL.

V is TRBV11-2 and J is TRBJ2-3; D ambiguous. This CDR3 has 12 amino acids. Trimming removed 5 bases at V and 6 bases at J, with 9 bases between. Germline CDR1 and CDR2: SGHAT and FQNNGV. This CDR3 reads CASSTSVDTQYF. Here the CDR3 DNA reads TGTGCCAGCAGCACGTCGGTGGATACGCAGTATTTT.

This chain's CDR3 is CASSNDGLPLYGYTF. In DNA form, the CDR3 reads TGTGCCAGCAGCAATGACGGACTGCCGCTCTATGGCTACACCTTC. The V gene is TRBV7-9, the J gene TRBJ1-2; D is unresolved. The CDR3 is 15 residues long. The V gene's germline CDR1 is SEHNR and CDR2 FQNEAQ (reference sequence). V dropped 5 bases and J dropped 4 bases, with 17 bases sitting between them.

The chain is built from TRBV14 and TRBJ2-5; weak D call: TRBD2 (6 bases). In germline, CDR1 is SGHDN, CDR2 FVKESK. V was trimmed by 5 bases and J by 4 bases, leaving 23 bases between them. The CDR3 totals 17 residues. The CDR3 sequence is CASSKQAGLRERETQYF. The CDR3, as DNA: TGTGCCAGCAGCAAACAGGCAGGGTTGCGGGAAAGAGAGACCCAGTACTTC.

This clone turned up a few times. V and J are TRBV7-6 and TRBJ2-5; TRBD1 might be the D (5 bases). V dropped 5 bases and J dropped 2 bases, with 15 bases sitting between them. Per the germline V gene, CDR1 is SGHVS and CDR2 is FNYEAQ. The length of the CDR3 is 15 residues. CDR3: CASSLDRVDQETQYF. The CDR3 nucleotides read TGTGCCAGCAGCCTAGACAGAGTGGATCAAGAGACCCAGTACTTC.

DNA for the CDR3: TGTGCCTGGAGTCCCCTCTCCGATACGCAGTATTTT. This sequence encodes CAWSPLSDTQYF. The chain uses TRBV30 and TRBJ2-3, with D unclear. Germline CDR1 and CDR2: GTSNPN and SVGIG (reference sequence). Trimming removed 2 bases from V and 6 bases from J, with 9 bases in between. The CDR3 length is 12 residues.

This sequence joins TRBV5-1 and TRBJ1-2, with TRBD1 as a possible D gene (6 bases). The CDR3 runs 14 residues. Trimming removed 0 bases from V and 4 bases from J, with 10 bases in between. Germline V gives CDR1 SGHRS, CDR2 YFSETQ. CDR3 DNA: TGCGCCAGCAGCTTGGCCCTGGACAGCTATGGCTACACCTTC. This translates into CASSLALDSYGYTF. The entire variable domain, with the rest obtained from reference TRBV5-1 and TRBJ1-2, is as follows: KAGVTQTPRYLIKTRGQQVTLSCSPISGHRSVSWYQQTPGQGLQFLFEYFSETQRNKGNFPGRFSGRQFSNSRSEMNVSTLELGDSALYLCASSLALDSYGYTFGSGTRLTVV.

The chain recombines TRBV5-5 with TRBJ2-6; D gene unclear. This CDR3 has 16 amino acids. Germline values: CDR1 SGHKS, CDR2 YYEKEE (reference sequence). The V gene lost 5 bases and the J gene lost 0 bases, with 12 bases spanning the gap. The CDR3 nucleotides read TGTGCCAGCAGAGCGACCGCCGGCTCTGGGGCCAACGTCCTGACTTTC. Translating it yields CASRATAGSGANVLTF. Variable domain in full (rest from reference TRBV5-5 and TRBJ2-6): DAGVTQSPTHLIKTRGQQVTLRCSPISGHKSVSWYQQVLGQGPQFIFQYYEKEERGRGNFPDRFSARQFPNYSSELNVNALLLGDSALYLCASRATAGSGANVLTFGAGSRLTVL.

The gene calls are TRBV7-6 and TRBJ1-1; D is possibly TRBD1 (5 bases). Trimming cost V 5 bases and J 0 bases, with 7 bases left between them. CDR3 length: 13 residues. Germline CDR1 SGHVS, CDR2 FNYEAQ. The CDR3 region is CASSPRVNTEAFF. The DNA of the CDR3 is TGTGCCAGCAGCCCCAGGGTGAACACTGAAGCTTTCTTT. Full variable domain (rest looked up from reference TRBV7-6 and TRBJ1-1): GAGVSQSPRYKVTKRGQDVALRCDPISGHVSLYWYRQALGQGPEFLTYFNYEAQQDKSGLPNDRFSAERPEGSISTLTIQRTEQRDSAMYRCASSPRVNTEAFFGQGTRLTVV.

The chain has TRBV18 and TRBJ1-1; D uncertain. V shed 7 bases and J shed 3 bases, with 6 bases lying between them. Germline V lookup: CDR1 KGHSH, CDR2 LQKENI. The CDR3 has 11 residues. Written as DNA, the CDR3 is TGTGCCAGCTACTCGGACACTGAAGCTTTCTTT. This encodes CASYSDTEAFF.